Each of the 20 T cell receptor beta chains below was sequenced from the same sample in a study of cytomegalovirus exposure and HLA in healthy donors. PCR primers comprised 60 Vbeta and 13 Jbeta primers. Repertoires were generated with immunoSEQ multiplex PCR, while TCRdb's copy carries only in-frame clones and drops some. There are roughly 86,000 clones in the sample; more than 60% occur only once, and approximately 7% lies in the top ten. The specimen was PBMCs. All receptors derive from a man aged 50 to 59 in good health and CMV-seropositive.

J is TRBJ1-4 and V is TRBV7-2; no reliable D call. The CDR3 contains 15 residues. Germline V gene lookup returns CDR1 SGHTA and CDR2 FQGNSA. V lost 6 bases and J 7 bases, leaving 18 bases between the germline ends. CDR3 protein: CASRGPMGGGEKLFF. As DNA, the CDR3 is TGTGCCAGCAGGGGCCCGATGGGAGGTGGTGAAAAACTGTTTTTT.

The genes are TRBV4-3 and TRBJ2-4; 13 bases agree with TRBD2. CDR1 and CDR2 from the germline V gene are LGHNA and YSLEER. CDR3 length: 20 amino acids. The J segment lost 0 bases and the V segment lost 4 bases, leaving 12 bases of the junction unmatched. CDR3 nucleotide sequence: TGCGCCAGCAGCCCACAAAAGACTAGCGGGGGGATTGAAGCCAAAAACATTCAGTACTTC. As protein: CASSPQKTSGGIEAKNIQYF.

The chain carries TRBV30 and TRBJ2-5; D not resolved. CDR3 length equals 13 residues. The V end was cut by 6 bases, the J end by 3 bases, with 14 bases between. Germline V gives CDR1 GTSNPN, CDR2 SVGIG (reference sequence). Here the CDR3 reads CACHGMRKETQYF. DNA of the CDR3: TGTGCCTGTCATGGAATGCGGAAAGAGACCCAGTACTTC. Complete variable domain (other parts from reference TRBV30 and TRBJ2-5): SQTIHQWPATLVQPVGSPLSLECTVEGTSNPNLYWYRQAAGRGLQLLFYSVGIGQISSEVPQNLSASRPQDRQFILSSKKLLLSDSGFYLCACHGMRKETQYFGPGTRLLVL.

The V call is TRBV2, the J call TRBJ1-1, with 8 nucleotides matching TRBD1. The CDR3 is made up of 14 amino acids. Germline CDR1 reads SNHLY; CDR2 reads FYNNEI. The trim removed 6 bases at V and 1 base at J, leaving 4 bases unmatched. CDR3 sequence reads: CASSRDRSNTEAFF. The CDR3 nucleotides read TGTGCCAGCAGCAGGGACAGGTCGAACACTGAAGCTTTCTTT.

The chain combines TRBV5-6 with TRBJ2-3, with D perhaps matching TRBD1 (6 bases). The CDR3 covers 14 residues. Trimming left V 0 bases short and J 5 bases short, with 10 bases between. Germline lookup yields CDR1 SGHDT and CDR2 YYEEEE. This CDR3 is CASSLAGARDTQYF. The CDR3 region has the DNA TGTGCCAGCAGCTTGGCAGGGGCGAGAGATACGCAGTATTTT.

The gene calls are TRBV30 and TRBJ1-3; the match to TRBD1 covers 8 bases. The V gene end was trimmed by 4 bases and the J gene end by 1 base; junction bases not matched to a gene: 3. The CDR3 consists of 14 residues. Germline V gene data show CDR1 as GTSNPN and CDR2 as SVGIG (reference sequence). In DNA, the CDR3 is TGTGCCTGGAATAGGACAGGGTCTGGAAACACCATATATTTT. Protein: CAWNRTGSGNTIYF.

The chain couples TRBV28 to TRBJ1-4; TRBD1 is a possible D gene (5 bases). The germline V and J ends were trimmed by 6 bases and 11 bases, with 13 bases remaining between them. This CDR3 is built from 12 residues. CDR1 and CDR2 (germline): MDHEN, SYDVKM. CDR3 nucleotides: TGTGCCAGCAGCCCCCCCCGACAGAAACTGTTTTTT. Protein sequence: CASSPPRQKLFF.

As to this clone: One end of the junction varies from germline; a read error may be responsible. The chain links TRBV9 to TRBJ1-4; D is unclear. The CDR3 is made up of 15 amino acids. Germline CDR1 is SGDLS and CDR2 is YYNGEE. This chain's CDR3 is CASSPQSGTNERLFF. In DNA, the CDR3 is TGTGCCAGCAGCCCCCAATCCGGCACTAATGAAAGACTGTTTTTT. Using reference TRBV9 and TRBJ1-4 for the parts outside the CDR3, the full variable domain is DSGVTQTPKHLITATGQRVTLRCSPRSGDLSVYWYQQSLDQGLQFLIQYYNGEERAKGNILERFSAQQFPDLHSELNLSSLELGDSALYFCASSPQSGTNERLFFGSGTQLSVL.

The CDR3 coding sequence is TGCGCCAGCAGCCAAGATACGGTTAACACTGAAGCTTTCTTT. As protein: CASSQDTVNTEAFF. The V call is TRBV4-1, the J call TRBJ1-1; D not certain. V lost 0 bases and J lost 2, with 7 bases in between. Germline V gene sequence: CDR1 MGHRA, CDR2 YSYEKL. The CDR3 runs to 14 residues.

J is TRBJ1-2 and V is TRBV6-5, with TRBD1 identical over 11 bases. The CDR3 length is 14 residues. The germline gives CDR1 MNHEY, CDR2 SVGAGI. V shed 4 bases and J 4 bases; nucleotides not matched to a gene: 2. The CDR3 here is CASSSGTGGYGYTF. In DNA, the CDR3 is TGTGCCAGCAGTTCGGGGACAGGGGGCTATGGCTACACCTTC.

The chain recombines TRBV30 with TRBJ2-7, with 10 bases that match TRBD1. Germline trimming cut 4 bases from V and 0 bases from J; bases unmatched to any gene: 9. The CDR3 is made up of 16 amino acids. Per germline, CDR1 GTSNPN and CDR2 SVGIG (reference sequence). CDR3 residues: CAWISKRDRGSYEQYF. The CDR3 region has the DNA TGTGCCTGGATTAGTAAGCGGGACAGGGGCTCCTACGAGCAGTACTTC. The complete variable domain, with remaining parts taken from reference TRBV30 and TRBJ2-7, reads SQTIHQWPATLVQPVGSPLSLECTVEGTSNPNLYWYRQAAGRGLQLLFYSVGIGQISSEVPQNLSASRPQDRQFILSSKKLLLSDSGFYLCAWISKRDRGSYEQYFGPGTRLTVT.

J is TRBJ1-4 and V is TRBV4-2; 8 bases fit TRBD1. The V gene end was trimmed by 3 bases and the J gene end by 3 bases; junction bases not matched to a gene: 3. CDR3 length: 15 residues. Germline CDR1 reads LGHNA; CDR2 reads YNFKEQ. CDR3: CASSQVQGANEKLFF. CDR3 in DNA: TGTGCCAGCAGCCAGGTACAGGGGGCTAATGAAAAACTGTTTTTT.

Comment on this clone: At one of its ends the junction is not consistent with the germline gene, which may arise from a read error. DNA for the CDR3: TGCGCCAGCAGCTTGGCTCAGGGGAATGGCTACCCCTTC. Its protein is CASSLAQGNGYPF. The rearrangement links TRBV5-1 to TRBJ1-2; perhaps TRBD1 as D (6 bases). The CDR3 consists of 13 residues. The V gene's germline CDR1 is SGHRS and CDR2 YFSETQ.

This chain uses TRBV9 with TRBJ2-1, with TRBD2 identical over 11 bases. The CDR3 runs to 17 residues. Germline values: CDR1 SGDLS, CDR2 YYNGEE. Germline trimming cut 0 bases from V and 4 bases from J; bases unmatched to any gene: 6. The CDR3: CASSVGASGGLYNEQFF. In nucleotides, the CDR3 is TGTGCCAGCAGCGTAGGGGCTAGCGGGGGGTTATACAATGAGCAGTTCTTC.

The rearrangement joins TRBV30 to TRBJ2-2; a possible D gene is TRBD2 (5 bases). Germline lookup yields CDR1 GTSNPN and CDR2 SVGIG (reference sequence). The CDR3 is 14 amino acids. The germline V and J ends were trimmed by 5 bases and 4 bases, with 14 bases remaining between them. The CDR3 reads CAWRRNWGTGELFF. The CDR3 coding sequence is TGTGCCTGGCGGAGGAACTGGGGCACCGGGGAGCTGTTTTTT.

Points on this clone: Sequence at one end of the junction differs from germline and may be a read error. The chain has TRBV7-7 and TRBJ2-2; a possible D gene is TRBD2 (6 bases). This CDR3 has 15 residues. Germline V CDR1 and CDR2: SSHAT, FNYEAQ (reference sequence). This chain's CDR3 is CASSLVSGVGGELFF. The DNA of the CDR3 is TGTGCTAGCAGCTTAGTTTCGGGGGTCGGCGGGGAGCTGTTTTTT.

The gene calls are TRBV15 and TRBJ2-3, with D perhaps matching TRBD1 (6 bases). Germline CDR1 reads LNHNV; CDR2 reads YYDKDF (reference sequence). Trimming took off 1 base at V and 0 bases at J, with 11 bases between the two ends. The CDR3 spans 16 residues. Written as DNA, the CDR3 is TGTGCCACCAGCAGAGCTTCGGGACAAAGCACAGATACGCAGTATTTT. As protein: CATSRASGQSTDTQYF.

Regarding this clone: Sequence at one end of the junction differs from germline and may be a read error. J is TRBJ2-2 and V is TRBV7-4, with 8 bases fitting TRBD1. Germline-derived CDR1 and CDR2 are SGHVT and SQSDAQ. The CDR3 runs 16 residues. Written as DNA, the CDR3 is TGTGCCAGCAGCTCGACAGGGGAATTGAACGCCGGGGAGCTGTTTTTT. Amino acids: CASSSTGELNAGELFF.

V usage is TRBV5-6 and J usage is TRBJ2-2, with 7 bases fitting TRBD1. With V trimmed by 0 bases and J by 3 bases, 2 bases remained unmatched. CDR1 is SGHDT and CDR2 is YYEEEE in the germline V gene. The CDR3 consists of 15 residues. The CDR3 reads CASSLGQGYTGELFF. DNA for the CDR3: TGTGCCAGCAGCTTGGGACAGGGCTACACCGGGGAGCTGTTTTTT.

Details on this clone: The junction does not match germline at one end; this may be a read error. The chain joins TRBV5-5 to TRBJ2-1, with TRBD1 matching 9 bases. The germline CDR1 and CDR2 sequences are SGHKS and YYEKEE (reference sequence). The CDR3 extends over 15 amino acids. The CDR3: CASSLVTGGYDEQFF. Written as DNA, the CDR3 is TGTGCCAGCAGCTTGGTCACAGGGGGCTACGATGAGCAGTTCTTC.